This entry describes one T cell receptor (beta chain). Next came a second PCR, run for roughly 6 to 11 cycles, which used a sample-barcoded 5' primer along with a J-beta primer mix. One entry per CDR3 protein, called by TCRdb with MiXCR from the 5' RACE reads. The sample records roughly 1,300,000 distinct CDR3 sequences, almost 60% being singletons. This sample is part of a study of blood T cells in healthy people across ages. Healthy Caucasian individuals from Russia aged about 6 to 100 were enrolled as donors. Each sample gave at least 6 million isolated PBMCs. Germline V gene lookup returns CDR1 DFQATT and CDR2 SNEGSKA (reference sequence). V lost 3 bases to trimming and J lost 3 bases; unmatched junction nucleotides: 16. CDR3 length: 17 amino acids.

V and J are TRBV20-1 and TRBJ2-5; 7 bases are a match to TRBD1. The source material was blood. The receptor was derived from a man younger than 35 in good health. CDR3 sequence: CSARPTRTGTVKETQYF. The CDR3 DNA reads as TGCAGTGCTAGGCCCACTAGAACCGGGACAGTTAAAGAGACCCAGTACTTC.